This T cell receptor beta chain stems from a study of tumor-infiltrating lymphocytes in primary liver carcinoma. The overall study: Patients diagnosed with primary liver carcinoma received treatment through surgical resection. The cohort included men and women aged 30 to 69 years. Tissue type made little difference to sample yields of roughly 3.65 to 7.13 million productive TCRbeta reads. Broader study findings: Tumors reached a significantly greater top-250-clone fraction than blood did (p = 0.039).

The input was roughly 0.5 ug total RNA; TCR beta cDNA was made from it with a constant-region primer. Researchers made the TCR beta libraries by running three nested multiplex PCR rounds with slightly modified ARM-PCR. Forward primers for TRBV1-TRBV30 and a C-beta reverse primer served the first two PCR rounds, at roughly 10 cycles each. TCRdb redid the calling of the multiplex PCR reads with MiXCR, one entry per CDR3 protein. The data hold 180,000 or so distinct CDR3 sequences, with over 50% observed a single time. V was pared by 2 bases and J by 2 bases, with 12 bases between. Germline CDR1 and CDR2: GTSNPN and SVGIG (reference sequence). The CDR3 contains 14 residues. Extraction also yielded germline DNA, while blood RNA was obtained from unsorted whole blood. With respect to this clonotype: Its antigen is still unknown.

The receptor was isolated from a middle-aged man with primary liver carcinoma and hepatitis B virus infection. The sample consisted of peripheral blood. V and J are TRBV30 and TRBJ1-2; weak D call: TRBD1 (6 bases). The CDR3 here is CAWSKGDWNYGYTF. CDR3 bases: TGTGCCTGGAGTAAGGGGGATTGGAACTATGGCTACACCTTC.